What follows are 21 T cell receptor beta chains derived from one specimen sequenced in a study of response to subunit inactivated influenza vaccine. Each CDR3 protein is one row after TCRdb ran MiXCR on the RT-PCR reads. The table records 500,000 to 600,000 distinct CDR3 sequences, 7.6% of them present only once. Sequencing was performed on PBMCs from blood, taken around 25 months after vaccination. These receptors were obtained from a man aged 50 to 75 who received an inactivated influenza vaccine.

This clonotype was found a few times. The chain joins TRBV4-1 to TRBJ2-4; D call uncertain. The germline CDR1 and CDR2 sequences are MGHRA and YSYEKL. V was cut by 2 bases and J by 5 bases, with 7 bases left in between. The CDR3 contains 13 residues. CDR3 bases: TGCGCCAGCAGCCAATCACGCCAAAACATTCAGTACTTC. This gives the protein CASSQSRQNIQYF.

This rearrangement joins TRBV28 to TRBJ1-5; D is ambiguous. Germline lookup yields CDR1 MDHEN and CDR2 SYDVKM. The CDR3 is 11 residues long. The V gene lost 5 bases and the J gene lost 7 bases, with 6 bases spanning the gap. CDR3 sequence: CASSVHQPQHF. The CDR3 region has the DNA TGTGCCAGCAGTGTACACCAGCCCCAGCATTTT.

The V call is TRBV4-3, the J call TRBJ1-2; TRBD1 is a possible D gene (5 bases). With 2 bases removed from V and 8 bases from J, the gap between germline ends came to 18 bases. CDR1 is LGHNA and CDR2 is YSLEER in the germline V gene. The CDR3 consists of 15 residues. DNA for the CDR3: TGCGCCAGCAGCCAACCACAGGATCCCACCGGGGGCTACACCTTC. This encodes CASSQPQDPTGGYTF.

This clonotype was recorded a few times. The genes are TRBV12-3 or TRBV12-4 and TRBJ2-1, with 15 positions matching TRBD2. This CDR3 is built from 16 residues. The junction had 5 bases not matched to a gene; V was cut back by 5 bases and J by 6 bases. The CDR3 loop is CASSPRTSGRANEQFF. The CDR3 DNA reads as TGTGCCAGCAGTCCCAGGACTAGCGGGAGGGCCAATGAGCAGTTCTTC.

The CDR3 loop is CASSGDGLSTDTQYF. CDR3 nucleotides: TGCGCCAGCAGCGGCGACGGACTTAGCACAGATACGCAGTATTTT. This sequence joins TRBV5-1 and TRBJ2-3; possibly TRBD2 for D (5 bases). Trimming shortened V by 4 bases and J by 0 bases, and 12 bases separated the two germline ends. The CDR3 loop spans 15 amino acids. CDR1 SGHRS and CDR2 YFSETQ come from the germline V gene.

The gene calls are TRBV4-3 and TRBJ2-3; no definite D call. The CDR3 contains 14 residues. V shed 0 bases and J shed 5 bases, with 9 bases lying between them. Germline V lookup: CDR1 LGHNA, CDR2 YSLEER. The CDR3 reads CASSQDSGKDTQYF. CDR3 DNA: TGCGCCAGCAGCCAAGATTCTGGGAAAGATACGCAGTATTTT.

The V and J genes are TRBV28 and TRBJ1-6, with TRBD1 as a possible D gene (6 bases). V lost 6 bases, J lost 8 bases, and 11 bases lay in between. There are 13 residues in the CDR3. Per germline, CDR1 MDHEN and CDR2 SYDVKM. CDR3 in amino acids: CASRDRNHSPLHF. As DNA, the CDR3 is TGTGCCAGCAGGGACAGAAATCATTCACCCCTCCACTTT.

This clonotype appeared many times. The gene calls are TRBV3-1 and TRBJ2-2; D unresolved. V shed 1 base and J shed 4 bases, with 10 bases lying between them. Per germline, CDR1 LGHDT and CDR2 YNNKEL (reference sequence). The CDR3 contains 15 residues. In DNA, the CDR3 is TGTGCCAGCAGCCAAGCTTCAGTTTCCACCGGGGAGCTGTTTTTT. Amino acid sequence: CASSQASVSTGELFF.

This clonotype has a count of ten or more. The rearrangement uses TRBV24-1 and TRBJ2-3; 8 bases fit TRBD2. The junction had 9 bases not matched to a gene; V was cut back by 8 bases and J by 9 bases. Germline V CDR1 and CDR2: KGHDR, SFDVKD. The CDR3 has 13 residues. The CDR3 spells CATKAGGDVTQYF. The CDR3 DNA reads TGTGCCACCAAGGCGGGAGGTGATGTAACGCAGTATTTT.

Only a few counts were recorded for this clonotype. The V and J genes are TRBV6-1 and TRBJ1-1, with D uncertain. Germline-derived CDR1 and CDR2 are MNHNS and SASEGT. With 3 bases removed from V and 4 bases from J, the gap between germline ends came to 9 bases. The CDR3 covers 13 residues. CDR3 DNA: TGTGCCAGCAGTGACAGGATTGGCACTGAAGCTTTCTTT. Amino acids: CASSDRIGTEAFF.

The J gene is TRBJ2-7, the V gene TRBV20-1, with D possibly matching TRBD2 (5 bases). This CDR3 comprises 14 residues. V lost 3 bases to trimming and J lost 0 bases, with 12 bases between them. The germline CDR1 and CDR2 sequences are DFQATT and SNEGSKA (reference sequence). The CDR3 protein is CSASRAGPSYEQYF. CDR3 nucleotide sequence: TGCAGTGCTAGTAGGGCGGGCCCCTCCTACGAGCAGTACTTC.

This clonotype was picked up a small number of times. The chain employs TRBV6-2 or TRBV6-3 and TRBJ1-4, with 12 bases identical to TRBD1. CDR1 and CDR2 from the germline V gene are MNHEY and SVGEGT. The J segment lost 6 bases and the V segment lost 6 bases, leaving 5 bases of the junction unmatched. The CDR3 is 15 residues long. The CDR3 reads CASSPGTGGHEKLFF. The CDR3 DNA is TGTGCCAGCAGCCCCGGGACAGGGGGCCATGAAAAACTGTTTTTT.

This clonotype was counted at least ten times. The rearrangement links TRBV25-1 to TRBJ2-1, with 8 bases aligning to TRBD2. The CDR3 runs to 19 residues. Germline V gives CDR1 MGHDK, CDR2 SYGVNS. V was pared by 4 bases and J by 7 bases, with 21 bases of the junction left unmatched. The CDR3 region has the DNA TGTGCCAGCAGTGGTTTTGGGGGCAATTACCGGGGGGGCCGGAATGAGCAGTTCTTC. This encodes CASSGFGGNYRGGRNEQFF.

The CDR3 loop is CASSALGQETQYF. The CDR3 coding sequence is TGTGCCAGCAGCGCCCTCGGGCAGGAGACCCAGTACTTC. This chain joins TRBV9 and TRBJ2-5; no clear D gene. Trimming pared 3 bases from V and 5 bases from J, leaving 11 bases between. Germline CDR1 is SGDLS and CDR2 is YYNGEE. The CDR3 totals 13 residues.

This clonotype was seen only a few times. This CDR3 is CASSVGPGRANIQYF. The CDR3 DNA follows: TGTGCCAGCAGCGTAGGGCCAGGGAGGGCAAACATTCAGTACTTC. The chain links TRBV9 to TRBJ2-4; 7 bases are shared with TRBD2. V was pared by 0 bases and J by 6 bases, with 6 bases of the junction left unmatched. CDR1 is SGDLS and CDR2 is YYNGEE in the germline V gene. The CDR3 spans 15 residues.

The V and J genes are TRBV6-2 or TRBV6-3 and TRBJ2-2; possibly TRBD1 for D (5 bases). The CDR3 consists of 14 residues. V was shortened by 5 bases and J by 7 bases, with 14 bases between the two germline ends. Germline CDR1 reads MNHEY; CDR2 reads SVGEGT. The CDR3 loop reads CASSGTGGGGELFF. For the CDR3, the DNA is TGTGCCAGCAGTGGAACAGGTGGCGGCGGGGAGCTGTTTTTT.

This clonotype was seen repeatedly, ten times or more. This rearrangement joins TRBV3-1 to TRBJ2-1; 7 nucleotides align to TRBD2. The CDR3 loop spans 15 amino acids. Unmatched junction bases numbered 4, after V lost 1 base and J lost 4 bases. Germline CDR1 is LGHDT and CDR2 is YNNKEL (reference sequence). In DNA, the CDR3 is TGTGCCAGCAGCCAAGGGGAGGGCCGTTACAATGAGCAGTTCTTC. Amino acid sequence: CASSQGEGRYNEQFF.

The table lists this clonotype with many counts. The chain employs TRBV12-3 or TRBV12-4 and TRBJ2-1; D unclear. V lost 7 bases to trimming and J lost 4 bases, with 11 bases between them. This CDR3 has 13 amino acids. For the CDR3, the DNA is TGTGCCAGCACCACCGGTCCTTACAATGAGCAGTTCTTC. Translated, it gives CASTTGPYNEQFF.

This rearrangement joins TRBV7-8 to TRBJ2-1; D might be TRBD2 (5 bases). V lost 4 bases to trimming and J lost 8 bases, with 15 bases between them. Germline CDR1 SGHVS, CDR2 FQNEAQ. The CDR3 length is 14 residues. The CDR3, as DNA: TGTGCCAGCAGCTCCCCTTCGGGGATCGATGAGCAGTTCTTC. Protein product: CASSSPSGIDEQFF.

J is TRBJ2-7 and V is TRBV7-9; D not certain. V was shortened by 4 bases and J by 5 bases, with 9 bases between the two germline ends. Germline assignment: CDR1 SEHNR and CDR2 FQNEAQ (reference sequence). The length of the CDR3 is 12 residues. The CDR3 DNA is TGTGCCAGCAGCTCAAATCCAGACGAGCAGTACTTC. Protein sequence: CASSSNPDEQYF.

This clonotype appeared a few times. The V call is TRBV6-1, the J call TRBJ2-2, with D possibly matching TRBD1 (6 bases). This CDR3 is 15 amino acids long. Trimming left V 5 bases short and J 5 bases short, with 15 bases between. CDR1 MNHNS and CDR2 SASEGT come from the germline V gene. CDR3: CASSRTTTGTGELFF. The CDR3 DNA sequence: TGTGCCAGCAGTCGCACCACTACAGGGACCGGGGAGCTGTTTTTT.